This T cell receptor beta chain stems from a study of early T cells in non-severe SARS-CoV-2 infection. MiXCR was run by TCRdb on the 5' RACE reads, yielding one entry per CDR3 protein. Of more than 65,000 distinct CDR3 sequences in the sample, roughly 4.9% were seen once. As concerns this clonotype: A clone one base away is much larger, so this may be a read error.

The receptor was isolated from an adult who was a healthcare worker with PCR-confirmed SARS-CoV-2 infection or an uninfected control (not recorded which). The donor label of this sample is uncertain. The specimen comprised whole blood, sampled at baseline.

The CDR3 sequence: CASSLRQDYPNQQFF. Written as DNA, the CDR3 is TGCGCCAGCAGCTTGAGGCAGGATTATCCCAATCAGCAGTTCTTC. The chain uses TRBV5-1 and TRBJ2-1; D not certain. CDR3 length: 15 amino acids. The germline V gene encodes CDR1 SGHRS and CDR2 YFSETQ.